This entry lists 17 T cell receptor beta chains sequenced from one sample in a study of T cell responses to AZD1222 COVID-19 vaccine. Sequenced by immunoSEQ multiplex PCR; TCRdb stores in-frame clones only, minus some. Of 150,000 to 200,000 clones listed, almost 95% are singletons. The source was peripheral blood, collected on day 0 of AZD1222 vaccination. The receptors come from an adult in good health.

This chain joins TRBV27 and TRBJ1-2, with a tentative D call TRBD1 (6 bases). Trimming left V 4 bases short and J 6 bases short, with 9 bases between. Germline V gene lookup returns CDR1 MNHEY and CDR2 SMNVEV (reference sequence). This CDR3 is 12 amino acids long. The CDR3 loop is CASSSQGNGYTF. In DNA, the CDR3 is TGTGCCAGCAGTTCACAGGGAAATGGCTACACCTTC.

The chain combines TRBV19 with TRBJ1-2, with 7 positions matching TRBD1. There are 14 residues in the CDR3. CDR1 and CDR2 from the germline V gene are LNHDA and SQIVND (reference sequence). Germline trimming cut 7 bases from V and 0 bases from J; bases unmatched to any gene: 5. CDR3 nucleotides: TGTGCCAGTAATTTGGGACAGCCTAACTATGGCTACACCTTC. The encoded protein is CASNLGQPNYGYTF.

This clone was seen only once. V and J are TRBV5-1 and TRBJ2-1; 7 nucleotides line up with TRBD2. There are 18 residues in the CDR3. Germline CDR1 SGHRS, CDR2 YFSETQ. Trimming removed 2 bases from V and 4 bases from J; junction bases left unmatched: 15. The CDR3 sequence: CASSFSNGFSGPYNEQFF. The CDR3, as DNA: TGCGCCAGCAGCTTCTCCAATGGATTTAGCGGGCCTTACAATGAGCAGTTCTTC.

The rearrangement links TRBV2 to TRBJ2-7; D is unresolved. In germline, CDR1 is SNHLY, CDR2 FYNNEI. The CDR3 has 11 amino acids. CDR3 sequence reads: CSEKDAYEQYF. The CDR3 DNA reads TGTAGCGAAAAGGACGCATACGAGCAGTACTTC.

This sequence joins TRBV7-2 and TRBJ2-7; 7 nucleotides align to TRBD1. Germline CDR1 is SGHTA and CDR2 is FQGNSA. This CDR3 spans 14 amino acids. V lost 4 bases, J lost 5 bases, and 8 bases stayed unmatched. The CDR3 here is CASSSDRHLHEQYF. The CDR3, as DNA: TGTGCCAGCAGCTCGGACAGGCACCTACACGAGCAGTACTTC.

This chain joins TRBV4-3 and TRBJ1-2, with D possibly TRBD1 on 5 matching bases. Germline lookup yields CDR1 LGHNA and CDR2 YSLEER. Trimming cost V 0 bases and J 2 bases, with 10 bases left between them. This CDR3 contains 15 residues. CDR3 residues: CASSQDQGENYGYTF. CDR3 DNA sequence: TGCGCCAGCAGCCAAGACCAGGGAGAGAACTATGGCTACACCTTC.

V and J are TRBV9 and TRBJ2-3, with D possibly matching TRBD1 (6 bases). This CDR3 region has 13 residues. The V gene lost 2 bases and the J gene lost 3 bases, with 7 bases spanning the gap. CDR1 is SGDLS and CDR2 is YYNGEE in the germline V gene. Here the CDR3 DNA reads TGTGCCAGCAGCGTGGACAGTACAGATACGCAGTATTTT. Its protein is CASSVDSTDTQYF.

V usage is TRBV3-1 (or the pseudogene TRBV3-2) and J usage is TRBJ2-3; 8 nucleotides line up with TRBD2. With V trimmed by 2 bases and J by 0 bases, 4 bases remained unmatched. This CDR3 has 16 residues. Germline loops: CDR1 LGHDT, CDR2 YNNKEL (reference sequence). As DNA, the CDR3 is TGTGCCAGCAGCCAAATAGCGGGGTCTAGCACAGATACGCAGTATTTT. This gives the protein CASSQIAGSSTDTQYF.

The chain uses TRBV9 and TRBJ1-2, with D unresolved. Trimming removed 3 bases from V and 4 bases from J, with 10 bases in between. Germline V gene lookup returns CDR1 SGDLS and CDR2 YYNGEE. The CDR3 contains 13 residues. The CDR3 sequence is CASSANPPYGYTF. CDR3 bases: TGTGCCAGCAGCGCCAACCCCCCCTATGGCTACACCTTC.

The gene calls are TRBV6-2 or TRBV6-3 and TRBJ1-2; 7 bases match TRBD1. Germline CDR1 is MNHEY and CDR2 is SVGEGT. Germline trimming cut 5 bases from V and 4 bases from J; bases unmatched to any gene: 13. The CDR3 length is 16 residues. The CDR3 loop is CASSVLQGTVRYGYTF. CDR3 in DNA: TGTGCCAGCAGTGTTCTACAGGGGACCGTCCGCTATGGCTACACCTTC.

This chain links TRBV6-5 with TRBJ1-1; unclear D gene. There are 13 residues in the CDR3. Germline-derived CDR1 and CDR2 are MNHEY and SVGAGI. Between the trimmed V and J ends, which lost 2 bases and 3 bases, there was a span of 7 bases. The CDR3 sequence is CASSYGRDTEAFF. The DNA for the CDR3 is TGTGCCAGCAGTTACGGTAGAGACACTGAAGCTTTCTTT.

This clone rates as medium-sized (0.01 to 0.1%). The same CDR3 arises from other DNA sequences in this sample as well. The chain joins TRBV18 to TRBJ2-1, with 8 bases fitting TRBD2. Germline assignment: CDR1 KGHSH and CDR2 LQKENI. J gave up 7 bases and V 3 bases, and 8 bases lay outside the gene matches. The CDR3 is 15 residues long. CDR3 sequence (DNA): TGTGCCAGCTCACCTGGCGGGGGGCTAGAGAATGAGCAGTTCTTC. Its translation: CASSPGGGLENEQFF.

The V gene is TRBV5-1, the J gene TRBJ2-7, with 11 bases fitting TRBD2. V lost 6 bases, J lost 3 bases, and 8 bases stayed unmatched. This CDR3 contains 15 residues. CDR1 is SGHRS and CDR2 is YFSETQ in the germline V gene. The CDR3 region has the DNA TGCGCCAGCACCCCTGGAGGGACTAGCGGCTACGAGCAGTACTTC. Residues: CASTPGGTSGYEQYF.

J is TRBJ2-1 and V is TRBV7-3; tentative D call: TRBD1 (6 bases). The CDR3 loop spans 14 amino acids. Trimming removed 7 bases at V and 5 bases at J, with 15 bases between. Germline V lookup: CDR1 SGHTA, CDR2 FQGTGA. CDR3 amino acids: CASKPAGANNEQFF. In nucleotides, the CDR3 is TGTGCCAGCAAGCCAGCAGGGGCCAACAATGAGCAGTTCTTC.

This chain joins TRBV6-6 and TRBJ1-4, with TRBD1 matching 7 bases. The V gene end was trimmed by 5 bases and the J gene end by 3 bases; junction bases not matched to a gene: 18. The CDR3 totals 19 residues. CDR1 is MNHNY, CDR2 SVGAGI, per germline (reference sequence). CDR3 amino acids: CASSPYFRDSHSANEKLFF. The CDR3 nucleotides are TGTGCCAGCAGTCCATACTTCCGGGACAGCCATTCGGCTAATGAAAAACTGTTTTTT.

The genes are TRBV7-9 and TRBJ2-1, with 9 nucleotides matching TRBD1. J gave up 3 bases and V 5 bases, and 8 bases lay outside the gene matches. The CDR3 covers 16 residues. The V gene's germline CDR1 is SEHNR and CDR2 FQNEAQ (reference sequence). The CDR3 DNA reads as TGTGCCAGCAGCACCACCGGGACAGGGTTCTACAATGAGCAGTTCTTC. It yields the protein CASSTTGTGFYNEQFF.

The chain couples TRBV2 to TRBJ2-2; TRBD1 matches 10 bases. With 4 bases clipped from V and 5 bases from J, the junction kept 4 bases outside the gene matches. Germline CDR1 is SNHLY and CDR2 is FYNNEI. The CDR3 sequence is 15 residues long. The CDR3 spells CASSGTGGRTGELFF. In DNA form, the CDR3 reads TGTGCCAGCAGTGGGACAGGGGGTCGGACCGGGGAGCTGTTTTTT.